This TCR beta chain was identified in a study of T cells in Graves' hyperthyroidism and ophthalmopathy. Amplification of TCR beta CDR3 regions was performed using RNA transcripts as template. An initial round of RT-PCR targeting the TCR CDR3 relied on the HTBI primer set. TCRdb reprocessed the multiplex PCR reads via MiXCR and lists one record per CDR3 protein. The table includes over 300,000 distinct CDR3 sequences, about 13% detected once. This clonotype was recorded a few times. The source of this sequence is a woman between 40 and 50 years old with Graves' ophthalmopathy. Sequenced input: blood.

CDR3 DNA: TGTGCCATCTCGGGACAGCAAAGGTACGAGCAGTACTTC. Translation gives CAISGQQRYEQYF. The chain combines TRBV2 with TRBJ2-7; the match to TRBD1 covers 7 bases. This CDR3 has 13 amino acids. Trimming removed 10 bases from V and 4 bases from J; junction bases left unmatched: 10. Per the germline V gene, CDR1 is SNHLY and CDR2 is FYNNEI.